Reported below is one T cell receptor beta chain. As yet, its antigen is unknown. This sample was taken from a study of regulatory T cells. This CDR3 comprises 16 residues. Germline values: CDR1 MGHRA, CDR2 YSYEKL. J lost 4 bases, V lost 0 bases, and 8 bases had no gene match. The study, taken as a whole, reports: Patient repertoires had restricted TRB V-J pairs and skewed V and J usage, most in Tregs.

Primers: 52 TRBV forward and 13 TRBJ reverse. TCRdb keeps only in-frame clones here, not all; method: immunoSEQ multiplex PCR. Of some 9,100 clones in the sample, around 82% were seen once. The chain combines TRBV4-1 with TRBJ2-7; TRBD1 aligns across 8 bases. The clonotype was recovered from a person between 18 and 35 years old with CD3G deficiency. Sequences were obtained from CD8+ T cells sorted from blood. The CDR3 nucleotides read TGCGCCAGCAGCCAAGAGTCGACAGGGGTTCAATACGAGCAGTACTTC. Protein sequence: CASSQESTGVQYEQYF.